This TCR beta chain was sequenced during a study of blood T cell repertoires in COVID-19. Study-wide context: Nucleic acid was either cDNA or gDNA, and it came from T cells, B-cell-depleted T cells, or PBMCs.

Using immunoSEQ multiplex PCR, the repertoire was profiled, and TCRdb retains in-frame clones only, with some absent. The sample contains about 260,000 clones, 75% to 95% of which appear only once. CDR3 length: 15 amino acids. Germline V gene sequence: CDR1 SGHNT, CDR2 YYREEE (reference sequence). The junction had 5 bases not matched to a gene; V was cut back by 0 bases and J by 6 bases. The study drew participants aged roughly 18 to 95 years from some 25 US areas. Cohort allocation depended upon clinical history that participants reported. Exposed volunteers were people who met a COVID-19 case within 2 weeks before study entry.

The receptor was isolated from a man in his forties who had been exposed to COVID-19. The sample was PBMCs or T cells enriched from blood (not recorded which). The chain recombines TRBV5-4 with TRBJ2-1, with TRBD2 matching over 8 bases. CDR3 bases: TGTGCCAGCAGCTTGGGAGCGGGAGAGGCCAATGAGCAGTTCTTC. It translates to CASSLGAGEANEQFF.